Sequencing of this T cell receptor (beta chain) was carried out in a study of T-cell reconstitution after alpha-beta-depleted transplantation in children (dated by TCRdb to 2016 to 2017). With regard to the full study: The study quantitatively tracked T-cell immune reconstitution after TCRalphabeta/CD19-depleted allogeneic hematopoietic cell transplantation in children using TCR repertoire profiling.

This clonotype has just a few counts. The antigen this receptor binds is unknown. No much larger clonotype is one base removed from it; base qualities were not supplied. The treatment or condition label, read with the paper, signifies: allogeneic hematopoietic cell transplantation with graft depleted of TCRalphabeta T cells and CD19 B cells. The children who served as transplant recipients had been given grafts of TCRalphabeta/CD19-depleted allogeneic hematopoietic cells. Taken from cysteine to phenylalanine, the CDR3 has 15 residues. The CDR3 DNA has 45 bases and is translated from base 1. Relative to germline, V is missing 4 bases and J is missing 2 bases, with 7 bases of the junction outside any gene match. Reading the germline V gene gives CDR1 SQVTM and CDR2 ANQGSEA. Points the paper makes about the study in general: The high TCRbeta diversity at day 60 in some patients was ascribed to recipient T cells and intrathymic progenitors that had survived conditioning. Hyperexpanded clone frequencies declined over subsequent months; after one year, T-cell counts and TCRbeta diversity were mostly attributed to newly produced T cells. The apparently early recovery of alphabetaT-cell counts about two months after transplant reportedly depended on only several hundred rapidly expanded clones that came from non-depleted graft cells.

Libraries came from PCR. Sequencing was performed on an Illumina HiSeq 2500. TCR library preparation used molecular barcoding, with unique molecular identifiers applied to normalize quantification of the TCRbeta repertoire. TCRdb handled the public reads itself, with Q25 trimming in fastp and clone calling in MiXCR, and kept productive beta chains. Duplicate CDR3 protein sequences are folded into a single record with the most common DNA and genes. Across this sample there are almost 250,000 distinct CDR3 sequences, with around 25% seen only once. More than 2% of the sample is held by the ten biggest clonotypes.

The V gene is TRBV29-1 and the J gene is TRBJ2-7; 11 central nucleotides agree with TRBD2. This clonotype was obtained from a girl aged 2 to 10 with Fanconi anemia, due to receive a stem cell transplant. Sequenced material: PBMCs, taken before TCRalphabeta/CD19-depleted stem cell transplant. Here is the DNA: TGCAGCGTTGTCGGGACTAGCGGAGCCACCTACGAGCAGTACTTC. This encodes CSVVGTSGATYEQYF.